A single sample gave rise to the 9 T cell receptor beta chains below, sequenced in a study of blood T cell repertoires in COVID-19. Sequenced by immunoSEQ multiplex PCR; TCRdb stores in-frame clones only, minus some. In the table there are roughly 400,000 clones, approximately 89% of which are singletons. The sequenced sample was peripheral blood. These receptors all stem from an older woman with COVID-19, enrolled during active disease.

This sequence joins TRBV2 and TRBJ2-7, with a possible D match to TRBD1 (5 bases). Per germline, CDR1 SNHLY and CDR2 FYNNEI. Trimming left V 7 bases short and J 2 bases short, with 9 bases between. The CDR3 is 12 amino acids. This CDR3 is CASTQGAYEQYF. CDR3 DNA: TGTGCCAGCACCCAGGGTGCCTACGAGCAGTACTTC.

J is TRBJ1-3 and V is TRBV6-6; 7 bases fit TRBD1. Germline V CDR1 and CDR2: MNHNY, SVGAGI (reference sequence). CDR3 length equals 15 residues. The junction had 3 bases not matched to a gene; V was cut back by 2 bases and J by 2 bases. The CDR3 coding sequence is TGTGCCAGCAGTTACCCGACAGGGACTGGAAACACCATATATTTT. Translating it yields CASSYPTGTGNTIYF.

CDR3 loop: CASSLGAQGRGDTQYF. In nucleotides, the CDR3 is TGTGCCAGCAGCTTGGGCGCACAGGGTAGGGGAGATACGCAGTATTTT. The rearrangement links TRBV11-2 to TRBJ2-3, with D maybe TRBD1 (6 bases). The CDR3 extends over 16 amino acids. Deletions cut 3 bases from V and 5 bases from J, with 18 bases between. The germline V gene has CDR1 SGHAT and CDR2 FQNNGV.

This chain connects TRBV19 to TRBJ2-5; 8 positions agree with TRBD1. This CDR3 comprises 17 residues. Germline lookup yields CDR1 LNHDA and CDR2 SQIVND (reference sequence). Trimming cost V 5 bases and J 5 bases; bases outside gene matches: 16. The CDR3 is CASSPGTGRRGAETQYF. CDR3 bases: TGTGCCAGTAGTCCCGGGACAGGACGGAGGGGTGCGGAGACCCAGTACTTC.

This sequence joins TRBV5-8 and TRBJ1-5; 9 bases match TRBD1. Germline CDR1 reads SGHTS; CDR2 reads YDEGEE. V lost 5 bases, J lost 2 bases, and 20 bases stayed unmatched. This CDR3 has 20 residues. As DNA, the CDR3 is TGTGCCAGCAGATTCGAACAGGGGGCGATTGAGTTCGGTGGCAATCAGCCCCAGCATTTT. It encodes CASRFEQGAIEFGGNQPQHF. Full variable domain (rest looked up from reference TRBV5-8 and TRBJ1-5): EAGVTQSPTHLIKTRGQQATLRCSPISGHTSVYWYQQALGLGLQFLLWYDEGEERNRGNFPPRFSGRQFPNYSSELNVNALELEDSALYLCASRFEQGAIEFGGNQPQHFGDGTRLSIL.

DNA of the CDR3: TGTGCCAGCTCACGTCAGGGGGACACAGATACGCAGTATTTT. This translates into CASSRQGDTDTQYF. The chain recombines TRBV18 with TRBJ2-3, with 7 bases lining up with TRBD1. Per the germline V gene, CDR1 is KGHSH and CDR2 is LQKENI. The CDR3 extends over 14 amino acids. V shed 4 bases and J 2 bases; nucleotides not matched to a gene: 3.

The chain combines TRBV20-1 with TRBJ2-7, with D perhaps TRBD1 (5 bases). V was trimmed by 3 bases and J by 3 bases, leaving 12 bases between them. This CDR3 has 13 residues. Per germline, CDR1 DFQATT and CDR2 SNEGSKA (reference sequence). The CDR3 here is CSASGQGHYEQYF. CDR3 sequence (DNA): TGCAGTGCTAGTGGGCAGGGCCACTACGAGCAGTACTTC.

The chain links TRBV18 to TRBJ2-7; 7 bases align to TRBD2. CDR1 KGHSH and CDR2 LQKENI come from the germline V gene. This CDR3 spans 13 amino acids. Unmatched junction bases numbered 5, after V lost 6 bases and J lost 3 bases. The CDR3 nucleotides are TGTGCCAGCTCCCTGTGGGAGGGCTACGAGCAGTACTTC. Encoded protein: CASSLWEGYEQYF. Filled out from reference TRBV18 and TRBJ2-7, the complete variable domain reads NAGVMQNPRHLVRRRGQEARLRCSPMKGHSHVYWYRQLPEEGLKFMVYLQKENIIDESGMPKERFSAEFPKEGPSILRIQQVVRGDSAAYFCASSLWEGYEQYFGPGTRLTVT.

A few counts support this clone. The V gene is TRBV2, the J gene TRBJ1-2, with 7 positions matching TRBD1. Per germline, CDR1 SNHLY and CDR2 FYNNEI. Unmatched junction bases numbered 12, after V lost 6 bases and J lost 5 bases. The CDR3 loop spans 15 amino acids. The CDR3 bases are TGTGCCAGCAGCACCGGGACAGACGAGCCTTATGGCTACACCTTC. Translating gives CASSTGTDEPYGYTF.